Following are 4 T cell receptor beta chains from one sample sequenced in a study of metastatic and nonmetastatic thyroid tumors. Ahead of thyroid surgery, no patient had received treatment of any kind. MiXCR was used by TCRdb to re-call the PCR reads. The repertoire includes 16,000 or so clones, more than 20% of them detected once, and more than 10% sits in the top ten. The sample taken for sequencing was tumor tissue. The receptors were sampled from a male donor with papillary thyroid cancer or a benign thyroid nodule (not recorded which). Some clones in this sample may be carry-over from other donors' samples.

By share, this clone counts as medium-sized. This chain links TRBV20-1 with TRBJ2-5; 10 bases map to TRBD2. Germline V gene sequence: CDR1 DFQATT, CDR2 SNEGSKA (reference sequence). V shed 6 bases and J 3 bases; nucleotides not matched to a gene: 4. This CDR3 comprises 13 residues. The CDR3 sequence: CSAGGLAEETQYF. The CDR3 DNA reads TGCAGTGCAGGCGGACTAGCGGAAGAGACCCAGTACTTC.

This clone was recorded at least ten times. The J gene is TRBJ2-5, the V gene TRBV28; 12 bases line up with TRBD2. Per the germline V gene, CDR1 is MDHEN and CDR2 is SYDVKM. The V segment lost 7 bases and the J segment 4 bases; nucleotides outside the gene matches: 4. The CDR3 totals 14 residues. The CDR3 is CASTLAGGLETQYF. The CDR3 region has the DNA TGTGCCAGCACGCTAGCGGGAGGGTTAGAGACCCAGTACTTC.

This clone was picked up one time. The J gene is TRBJ2-7, the V gene TRBV11-1, with TRBD1 matching over 9 bases. Trimming took 1 base from V and 9 from J; bases not matched to a gene: 13. Germline assignment: CDR1 SGHAT and CDR2 FQDESV (reference sequence). The CDR3 sequence is 16 residues long. This CDR3 is CASSLEGQGSLRGQYF. The CDR3 DNA follows: TGTGCCAGCAGCTTAGAGGGACAGGGATCCCTACGAGGGCAGTACTTC.

This clone was picked up one time. The junction and the germline gene differ at one end; a read error may be behind it. The chain couples TRBV7-9 to TRBJ2-3, with TRBD2 as a possible D gene (5 bases). The CDR3 sequence is 15 residues long. Germline values: CDR1 SEHNR, CDR2 FQNEAQ (reference sequence). The CDR3 DNA reads TGTGCCAGCAGCTTGACTATCGTTCGCACAGATACGCAGTCTTTT. Translated, it gives CASSLTIVRTDTQSF.